The clone carrying this T cell receptor (beta chain) has a count of ten or more. The V gene's germline CDR1 is SEHNR and CDR2 FQNEAQ (reference sequence). Trimming stripped 5 bases from V and 2 bases from J, with 8 bases between. The CDR3 is 13 residues long. This specimen belongs to a study of identical twins. MiXCR was run by TCRdb on the 5' RACE reads, yielding one entry per CDR3 protein. The table lists 250,000 to 350,000 distinct CDR3 sequences, around 9.7% of them singletons. These data were also reused for a study on yellow fever vaccine responses in identical twins.

The receptor comes from a woman under 30 in good health. J is TRBJ2-3 and V is TRBV7-9; D possibly corresponds to TRBD2 (5 bases). Sequencing used CD8+ T cells sorted from blood. CDR3 in amino acids: CASSREATDTQYF. The DNA of the CDR3 is TGTGCCAGCAGCCGGGAAGCCACAGATACGCAGTATTTT. Based on the CDR3 plus reference TRBV7-9 and TRBJ2-3, the full variable domain is DTGVSQNPRHKITKRGQNVTFRCDPISEHNRLYWYRQTLGQGPEFLTYFQNEAQLEKSRLLSDRFSAERPKGSFSTLEIQRTEQGDSAMYLCASSREATDTQYFGPGTRLTVL.